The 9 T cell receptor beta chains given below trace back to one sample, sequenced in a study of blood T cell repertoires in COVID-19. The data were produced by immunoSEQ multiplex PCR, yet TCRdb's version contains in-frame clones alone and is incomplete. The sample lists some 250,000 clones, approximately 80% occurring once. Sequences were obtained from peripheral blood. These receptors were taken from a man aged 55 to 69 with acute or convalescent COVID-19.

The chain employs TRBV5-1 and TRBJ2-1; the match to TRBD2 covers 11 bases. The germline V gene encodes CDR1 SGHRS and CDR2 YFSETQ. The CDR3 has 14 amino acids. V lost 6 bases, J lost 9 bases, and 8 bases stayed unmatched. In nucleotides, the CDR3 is TGCGCCAGCAACCCTAGCGGGGGGTATAGTGAGCAGTTCTTC. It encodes CASNPSGGYSEQFF. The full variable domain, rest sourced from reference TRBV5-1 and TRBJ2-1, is KAGVTQTPRYLIKTRGQQVTLSCSPISGHRSVSWYQQTPGQGLQFLFEYFSETQRNKGNFPGRFSGRQFSNSRSEMNVSTLELGDSALYLCASNPSGGYSEQFFGPGTRLTVL.

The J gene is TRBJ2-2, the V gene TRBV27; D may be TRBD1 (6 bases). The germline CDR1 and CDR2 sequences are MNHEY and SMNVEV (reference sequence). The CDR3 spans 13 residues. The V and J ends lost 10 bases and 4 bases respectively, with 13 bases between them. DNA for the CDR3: TGTGCCACCACCGGACAGACCACCGGGGAGCTGTTTTTT. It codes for CATTGQTTGELFF.

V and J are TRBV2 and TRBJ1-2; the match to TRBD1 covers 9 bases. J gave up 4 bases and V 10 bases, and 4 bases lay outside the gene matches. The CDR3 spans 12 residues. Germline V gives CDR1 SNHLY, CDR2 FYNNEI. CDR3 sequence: CAILTGGYGYTF. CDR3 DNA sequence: TGTGCCATTTTGACAGGGGGCTATGGCTACACCTTC.

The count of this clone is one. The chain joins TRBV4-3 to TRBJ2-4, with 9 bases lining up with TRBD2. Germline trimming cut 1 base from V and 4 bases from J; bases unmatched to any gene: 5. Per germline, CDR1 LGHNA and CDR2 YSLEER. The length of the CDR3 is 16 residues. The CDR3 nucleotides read TGCGCCAGCAGCCAAGTCGGGAGCGGGAGGAAAAACATTCAGTACTTC. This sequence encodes CASSQVGSGRKNIQYF.

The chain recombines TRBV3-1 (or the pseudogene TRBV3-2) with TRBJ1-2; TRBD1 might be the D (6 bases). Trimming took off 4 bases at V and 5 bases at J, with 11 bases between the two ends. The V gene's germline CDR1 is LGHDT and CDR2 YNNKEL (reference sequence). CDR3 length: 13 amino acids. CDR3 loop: CASSLGHGYGYTF. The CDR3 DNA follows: TGTGCCAGCAGCCTGGGACACGGATATGGCTACACCTTC.

CDR3 residues: CASSYRGLARPGELFF. CDR3 coding DNA: TGTGCCAGCAGTTACAGAGGCCTAGCCCGTCCCGGGGAGCTGTTTTTT. The V and J genes are TRBV6-5 and TRBJ2-2, with a tentative D call TRBD2 (5 bases). Germline CDR1 is MNHEY and CDR2 is SVGAGI. V was clipped by 2 bases and J by 6 bases, with 16 bases between them. The CDR3 covers 16 residues.

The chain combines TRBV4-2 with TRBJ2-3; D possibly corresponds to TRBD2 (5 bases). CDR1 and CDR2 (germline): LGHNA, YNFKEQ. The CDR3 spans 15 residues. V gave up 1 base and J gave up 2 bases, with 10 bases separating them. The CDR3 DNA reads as TGTGCCAGCAGCCAAGGGGAGTCTAACACAGATACGCAGTATTTT. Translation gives CASSQGESNTDTQYF.

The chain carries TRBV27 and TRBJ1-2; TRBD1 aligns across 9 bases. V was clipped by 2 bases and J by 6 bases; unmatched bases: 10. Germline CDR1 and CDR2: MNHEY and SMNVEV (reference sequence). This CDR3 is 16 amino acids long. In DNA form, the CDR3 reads TGTGCCAGCAGTTTAGTCTGGAGAGGGACAGGGCATGGCTACACCTTC. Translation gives CASSLVWRGTGHGYTF.

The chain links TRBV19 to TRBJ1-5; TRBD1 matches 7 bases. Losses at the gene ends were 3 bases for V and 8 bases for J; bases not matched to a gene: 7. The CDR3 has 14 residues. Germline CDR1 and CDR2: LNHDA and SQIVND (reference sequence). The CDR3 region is CASSIGQVEKPQHF. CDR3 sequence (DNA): TGTGCCAGTAGTATCGGACAGGTTGAAAAGCCCCAGCATTTT.